This T cell receptor beta chain was captured in a study of blood T cell repertoires in COVID-19. Across the whole study: Material from acute and convalescent COVID-19 was sourced from the United States, Italy and Spain. T cells, B-cell-depleted T cells, or PBMCs supplied cDNA or gDNA.

Original processing notes: From reference gene primer amplification, estimates of nucleated cell counts were derived. Sequenced by immunoSEQ multiplex PCR; TCRdb stores in-frame clones only, minus some. For V, J and clone size, that table is used; D and trimming come from the DNA. The sample lists about 160,000 clones; approximately 85% were seen once. Followed over time, Seattle patients had been enrolled while infection was active. Per the germline V gene, CDR1 is MNHEY and CDR2 is SVGAGI. This CDR3 is built from 15 residues. V was pared by 5 bases and J by 5 bases, with 18 bases between. The source material was peripheral blood. The chain couples TRBV6-5 to TRBJ1-1; a possible D gene is TRBD1 (6 bases). The receptor's source is a woman aged 60-75 years with COVID-19, enrolled during active disease. CDR3 sequence: CASSQQTGLGTEAFF. DNA of the CDR3: TGTGCCAGCAGTCAGCAGACAGGTTTGGGGACTGAAGCTTTCTTT.